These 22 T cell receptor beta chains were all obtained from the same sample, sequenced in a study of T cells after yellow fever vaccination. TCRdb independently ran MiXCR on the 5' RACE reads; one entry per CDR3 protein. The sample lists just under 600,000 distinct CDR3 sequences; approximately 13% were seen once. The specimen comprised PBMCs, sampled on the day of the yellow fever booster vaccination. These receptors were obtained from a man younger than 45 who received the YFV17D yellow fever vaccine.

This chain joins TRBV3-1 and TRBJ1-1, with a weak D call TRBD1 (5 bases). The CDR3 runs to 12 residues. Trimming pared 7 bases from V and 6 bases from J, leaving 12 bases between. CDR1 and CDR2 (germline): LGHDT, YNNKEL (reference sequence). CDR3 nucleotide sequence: TGTGCCAGCAACTTTGGAGGGGCTGAAGCTTTCTTT. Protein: CASNFGGAEAFF.

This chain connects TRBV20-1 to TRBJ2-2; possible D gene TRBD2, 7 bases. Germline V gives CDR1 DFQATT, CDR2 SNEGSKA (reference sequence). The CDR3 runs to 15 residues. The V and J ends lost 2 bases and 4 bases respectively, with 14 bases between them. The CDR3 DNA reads TGCAGTGCTAGAAATCTAGGGGGGGTCACCGGGGAGCTGTTTTTT. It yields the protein CSARNLGGVTGELFF.

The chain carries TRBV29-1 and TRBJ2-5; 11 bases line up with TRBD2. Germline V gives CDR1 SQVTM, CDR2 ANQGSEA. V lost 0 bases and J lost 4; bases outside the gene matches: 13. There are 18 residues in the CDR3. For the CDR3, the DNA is TGCAGCGTTGAAGATCAAGAAGGGTGGCTAGCGGGAGGAGAGACCCAGTACTTC. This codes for CSVEDQEGWLAGGETQYF.

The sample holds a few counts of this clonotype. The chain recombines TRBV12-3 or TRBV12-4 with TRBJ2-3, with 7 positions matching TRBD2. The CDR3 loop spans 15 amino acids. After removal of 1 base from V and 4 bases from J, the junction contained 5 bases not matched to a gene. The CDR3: CASSLVGRSADTQYF. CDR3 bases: TGTGCCAGCAGTTTAGTCGGGAGGTCGGCAGATACGCAGTATTTT.

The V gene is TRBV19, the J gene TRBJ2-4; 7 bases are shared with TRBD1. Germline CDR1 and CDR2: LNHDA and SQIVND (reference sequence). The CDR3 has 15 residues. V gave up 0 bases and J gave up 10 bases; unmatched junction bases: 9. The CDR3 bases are TGTGCCAGTAGTATAGAGGGGATAACAGGGGCTATTCAGTACTTC. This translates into CASSIEGITGAIQYF.

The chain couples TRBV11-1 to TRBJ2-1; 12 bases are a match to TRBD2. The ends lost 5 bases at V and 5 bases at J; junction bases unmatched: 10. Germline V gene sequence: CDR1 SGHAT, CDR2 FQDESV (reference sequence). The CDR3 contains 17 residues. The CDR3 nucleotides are TGTGCCAGCAGCGTCCGACTAGCGGGAGAGCCCCACAATGAGCAGTTCTTC. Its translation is CASSVRLAGEPHNEQFF.

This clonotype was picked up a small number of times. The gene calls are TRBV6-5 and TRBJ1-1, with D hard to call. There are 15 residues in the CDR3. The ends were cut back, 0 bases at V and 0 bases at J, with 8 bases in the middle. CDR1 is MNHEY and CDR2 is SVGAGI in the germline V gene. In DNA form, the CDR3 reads TGTGCCAGCAGTTACTCCTCAGAGATGAACACTGAAGCTTTCTTT. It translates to CASSYSSEMNTEAFF.

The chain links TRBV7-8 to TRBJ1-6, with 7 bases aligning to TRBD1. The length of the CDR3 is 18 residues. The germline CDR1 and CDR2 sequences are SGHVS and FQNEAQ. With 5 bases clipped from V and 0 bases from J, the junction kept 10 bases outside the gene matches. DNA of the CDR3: TGTGCCAGCAGCCCCAGAAAGACAGGGAGCTCCTATAATTCACCCCTCCACTTT. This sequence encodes CASSPRKTGSSYNSPLHF.

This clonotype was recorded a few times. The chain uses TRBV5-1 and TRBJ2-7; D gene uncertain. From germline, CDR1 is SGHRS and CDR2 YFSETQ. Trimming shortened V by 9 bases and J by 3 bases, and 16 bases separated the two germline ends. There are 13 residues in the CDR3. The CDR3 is CAMSDGFIYEQYF. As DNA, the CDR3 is TGCGCCATGTCCGACGGCTTTATCTACGAGCAGTACTTC.

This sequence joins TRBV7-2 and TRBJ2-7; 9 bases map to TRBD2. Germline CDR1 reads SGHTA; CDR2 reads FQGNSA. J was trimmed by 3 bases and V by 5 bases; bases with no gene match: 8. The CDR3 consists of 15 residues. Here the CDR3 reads CASSLGGGEYYEQYF. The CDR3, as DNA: TGTGCCAGCAGCCTGGGCGGGGGGGAGTACTACGAGCAGTACTTC.

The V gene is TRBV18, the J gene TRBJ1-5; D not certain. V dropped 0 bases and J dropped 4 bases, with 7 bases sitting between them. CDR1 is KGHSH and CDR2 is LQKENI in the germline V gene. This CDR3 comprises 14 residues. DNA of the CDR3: TGTGCCAGCTCACCACCTACGTCGAATCAGCCCCAGCATTTT. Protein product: CASSPPTSNQPQHF.

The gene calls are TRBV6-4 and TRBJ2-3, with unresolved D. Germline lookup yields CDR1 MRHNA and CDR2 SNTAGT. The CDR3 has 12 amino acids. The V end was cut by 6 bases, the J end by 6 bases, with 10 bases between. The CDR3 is CASSIQGDTQYF. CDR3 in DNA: TGTGCCAGCAGCATTCAAGGGGATACGCAGTATTTT.

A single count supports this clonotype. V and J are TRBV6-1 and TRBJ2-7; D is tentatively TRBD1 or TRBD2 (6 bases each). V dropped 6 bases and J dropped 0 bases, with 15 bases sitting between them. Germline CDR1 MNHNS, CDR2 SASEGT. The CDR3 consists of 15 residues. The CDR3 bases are TGTGCCAGCAGCCCTCGGGGGCCCGCCTCCTACGAGCAGTACTTC. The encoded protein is CASSPRGPASYEQYF.

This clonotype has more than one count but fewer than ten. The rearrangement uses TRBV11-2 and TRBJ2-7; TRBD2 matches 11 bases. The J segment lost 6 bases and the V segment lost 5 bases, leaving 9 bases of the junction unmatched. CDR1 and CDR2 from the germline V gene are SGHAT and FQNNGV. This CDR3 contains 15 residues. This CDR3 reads CASSLSSGGTAEQYF. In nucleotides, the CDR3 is TGTGCCAGCAGCCTATCTAGCGGGGGGACGGCCGAGCAGTACTTC.

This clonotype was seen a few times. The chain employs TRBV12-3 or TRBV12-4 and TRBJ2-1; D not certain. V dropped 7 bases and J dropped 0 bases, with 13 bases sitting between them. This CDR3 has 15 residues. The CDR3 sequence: CASTPDGISYNEQFF. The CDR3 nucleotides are TGTGCCAGCACCCCGGACGGAATCTCCTACAATGAGCAGTTCTTC.

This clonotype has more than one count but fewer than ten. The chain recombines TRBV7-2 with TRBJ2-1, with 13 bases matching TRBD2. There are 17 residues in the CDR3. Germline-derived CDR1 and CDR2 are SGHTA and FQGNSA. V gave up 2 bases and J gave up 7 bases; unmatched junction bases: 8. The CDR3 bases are TGTGCCAGCAGCTTAAGACTAGCGGGAGGAGGGAGTAATGAGCAGTTCTTC. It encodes CASSLRLAGGGSNEQFF.

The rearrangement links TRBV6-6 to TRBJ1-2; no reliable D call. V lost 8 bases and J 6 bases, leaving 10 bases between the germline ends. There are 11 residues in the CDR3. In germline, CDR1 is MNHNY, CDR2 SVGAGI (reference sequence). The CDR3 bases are TGTGCCAGCCGGACGGAGAATGGCTACACCTTC. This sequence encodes CASRTENGYTF.

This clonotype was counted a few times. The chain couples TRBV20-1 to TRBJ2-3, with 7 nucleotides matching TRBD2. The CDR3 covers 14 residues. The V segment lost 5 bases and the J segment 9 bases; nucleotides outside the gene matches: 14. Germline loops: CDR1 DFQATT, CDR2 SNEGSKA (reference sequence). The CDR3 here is CSAVQKREDQTQYF. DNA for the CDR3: TGCAGTGCTGTCCAAAAGCGGGAAGATCAAACGCAGTATTTT.

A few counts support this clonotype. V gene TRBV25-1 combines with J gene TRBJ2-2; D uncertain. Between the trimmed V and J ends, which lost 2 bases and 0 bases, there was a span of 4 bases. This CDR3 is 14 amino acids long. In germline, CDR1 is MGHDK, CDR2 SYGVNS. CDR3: CASSEGPNTGELFF. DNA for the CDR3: TGTGCCAGCAGTGAAGGGCCGAACACCGGGGAGCTGTTTTTT.

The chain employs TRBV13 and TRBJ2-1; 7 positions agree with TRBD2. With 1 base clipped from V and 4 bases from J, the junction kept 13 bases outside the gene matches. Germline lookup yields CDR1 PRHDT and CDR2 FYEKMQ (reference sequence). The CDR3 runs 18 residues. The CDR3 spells CASSLVMGHIGGYNEQFF. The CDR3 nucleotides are TGTGCCAGCAGCTTAGTGATGGGTCACATCGGGGGGTACAATGAGCAGTTCTTC.

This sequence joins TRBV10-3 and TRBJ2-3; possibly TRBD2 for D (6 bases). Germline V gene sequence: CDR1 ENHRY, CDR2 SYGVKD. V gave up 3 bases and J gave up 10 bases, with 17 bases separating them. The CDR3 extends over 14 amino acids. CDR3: CAISDIAGSHAQYF. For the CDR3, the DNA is TGTGCCATCAGTGACATCGCGGGAAGTCATGCGCAGTATTTT.

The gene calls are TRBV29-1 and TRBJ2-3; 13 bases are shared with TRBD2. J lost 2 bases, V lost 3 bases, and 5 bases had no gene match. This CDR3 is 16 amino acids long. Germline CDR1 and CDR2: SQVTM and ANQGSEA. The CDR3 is CSVDRGLAGLTDTQYF. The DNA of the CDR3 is TGCAGCGTTGATCGGGGACTAGCGGGACTCACAGATACGCAGTATTTT.